The next 14 T cell receptor beta chains were all read from a single sample in a study of blood T cell repertoires in COVID-19. Clones were sequenced by immunoSEQ multiplex PCR, and TCRdb holds only the in-frame ones, with some missing. There are some 180,000 clones in the sample; approximately 80% occur only once, and over 13% lies in the top ten. Sequencing was done on a sample of PBMCs or T cells enriched from blood (not recorded which). The source of these receptors is a man in his sixties who had been exposed to COVID-19.

The rearrangement joins TRBV5-1 to TRBJ2-6; 11 nucleotides agree with TRBD1. Germline V gives CDR1 SGHRS, CDR2 YFSETQ. The CDR3 contains 18 residues. With 4 bases clipped from V and 0 bases from J, the junction kept 6 bases outside the gene matches. The CDR3 coding sequence is TGCGCCAGCAGCATCTCCGGGACAGGGGGCTCTGGGGCCAACGTCCTGACTTTC. Translation gives CASSISGTGGSGANVLTF.

This clone was picked up a small number of times. V usage is TRBV6-5 and J usage is TRBJ2-2; D is unresolved. Trimming pared 7 bases from V and 2 bases from J, leaving 8 bases between. The CDR3 contains 13 residues. CDR1 and CDR2 (germline): MNHEY, SVGAGI. CDR3 residues: CASTHTNTGELFF. CDR3 nucleotides: TGTGCCAGCACCCATACTAACACCGGGGAGCTGTTTTTT.

This chain uses TRBV19 with TRBJ2-7; TRBD1 matches 11 bases. The length of the CDR3 is 15 residues. From germline, CDR1 is LNHDA and CDR2 SQIVND (reference sequence). The V and J ends lost 9 bases and 3 bases, in that order; junction bases with no gene match: 10. In nucleotides, the CDR3 is TGTGCCAGCCGGCGGGAGGACAGGGGGCGCTACGAGCAGTACTTC. Its protein product is CASRREDRGRYEQYF.

The CDR3 region is CASSLGFRQGADNEQFF. In DNA form, the CDR3 reads TGCGCCAGCAGCTTAGGTTTTCGACAGGGGGCAGACAATGAGCAGTTCTTC. The genes are TRBV5-1 and TRBJ2-1, with TRBD1 matching 10 bases. Looked up from germline, CDR1 is SGHRS and CDR2 is YFSETQ. Germline trimming cut 2 bases from V and 5 bases from J; bases unmatched to any gene: 10. This CDR3 has 17 residues.

The genes are TRBV5-1 and TRBJ2-3, with 7 nucleotides matching TRBD2. The CDR3 is 15 amino acids. Looked up from germline, CDR1 is SGHRS and CDR2 is YFSETQ. The junction had 10 bases not matched to a gene; V was cut back by 5 bases and J by 4 bases. The CDR3 region has the DNA TGCGCCAGCAGGAAACTGGCGGGAGTTGCAGATACGCAGTATTTT. Its protein product is CASRKLAGVADTQYF.

The chain combines TRBV15 with TRBJ1-5; 8 nucleotides align to TRBD1. J lost 9 bases, V lost 4 bases, and 5 bases had no gene match. Germline CDR1 is LNHNV and CDR2 is YYDKDF (reference sequence). This CDR3 spans 13 amino acids. CDR3 bases: TGTGCCACCAGCAACAGGGGGGGAGGGCCCCAGCATTTT. This gives the protein CATSNRGGGPQHF.

This clone was observed once. The gene calls are TRBV7-8 and TRBJ2-7, with 7 bases fitting TRBD1. CDR1 SGHVS and CDR2 FQNEAQ come from the germline V gene. V was clipped by 5 bases and J by 5 bases; unmatched bases: 9. This CDR3 region has 14 residues. The CDR3 DNA reads TGTGCCAGCAGCCTCGGACAGGAGTTTGACGAGCAGTACTTC. This codes for CASSLGQEFDEQYF.

The chain uses TRBV18 and TRBJ2-5; a possible D gene is TRBD2 (6 bases). The CDR3 sequence is 16 residues long. V gave up 1 base and J gave up 1 base, with 13 bases separating them. CDR1 KGHSH and CDR2 LQKENI come from the germline V gene. The CDR3 protein is CASSPLADNFQETQYF. In DNA form, the CDR3 reads TGTGCCAGCTCACCACTAGCGGATAACTTCCAAGAGACCCAGTACTTC. The full variable domain, its missing parts supplied by reference TRBV18 and TRBJ2-5, is NAGVMQNPRHLVRRRGQEARLRCSPMKGHSHVYWYRQLPEEGLKFMVYLQKENIIDESGMPKERFSAEFPKEGPSILRIQQVVRGDSAAYFCASSPLADNFQETQYFGPGTRLLVL.

Note on this clone: This CDR3 is also generated by other DNA sequences in the sample. The rearrangement joins TRBV27 to TRBJ1-5; tentative D call: TRBD1 (5 bases). This CDR3 is 14 amino acids long. From germline, CDR1 is MNHEY and CDR2 SMNVEV (reference sequence). The V end lost 0 bases, the J end lost 6 bases, and 9 bases lay between the germline ends. CDR3 region: CASSLSQGSQPQHF. CDR3 DNA: TGTGCCAGCAGTTTATCCCAGGGTAGTCAGCCCCAGCATTTT.

The V gene is TRBV13, the J gene TRBJ2-3; 8 nucleotides match TRBD2. The V gene's germline CDR1 is PRHDT and CDR2 FYEKMQ (reference sequence). J was trimmed by 1 base and V by 4 bases; bases with no gene match: 7. The CDR3 length is 16 residues. This chain's CDR3 is CASSSPGLARTDTQYF. The CDR3 nucleotides read TGTGCCAGCAGCTCCCCCGGACTAGCCCGCACAGATACGCAGTATTTT.

This rearrangement joins TRBV28 to TRBJ2-5; 9 positions agree with TRBD2. V gave up 8 bases and J gave up 5 bases; unmatched junction bases: 6. Germline loops: CDR1 MDHEN, CDR2 SYDVKM. The CDR3 length is 13 residues. CDR3 amino acids: CASVAGVEETQYF. The CDR3 DNA reads TGTGCCAGCGTAGCGGGAGTCGAGGAGACCCAGTACTTC. Filled out from reference TRBV28 and TRBJ2-5, the complete variable domain reads DVKVTQSSRYLVKRTGEKVFLECVQDMDHENMFWYRQDPGLGLRLIYFSYDVKMKEKGDIPEGYSVSREKKERFSLILESASTNQTSMYLCASVAGVEETQYFGPGTRLLVL.

This clone was seen just once. The chain couples TRBV10-3 to TRBJ2-7; D is perhaps TRBD2 (6 bases). V lost 0 bases and J 7 bases, leaving 16 bases between the germline ends. The germline V gene has CDR1 ENHRY and CDR2 SYGVKD. This CDR3 spans 15 amino acids. The CDR3 region is CAISESAAGPGEQYF. The CDR3 DNA sequence: TGTGCCATCAGTGAGTCGGCGGCGGGACCAGGGGAGCAGTACTTC.

This chain connects TRBV30 to TRBJ1-2; perhaps TRBD1 as D (6 bases). Looked up from germline, CDR1 is GTSNPN and CDR2 is SVGIG (reference sequence). CDR3 length equals 15 residues. The V gene lost 2 bases and the J gene lost 8 bases, with 21 bases spanning the gap. The CDR3 is CAWSNPGQGNGGYTF. The CDR3 nucleotides are TGTGCCTGGAGTAACCCGGGACAAGGGAATGGCGGCTACACCTTC.

The chain has TRBV5-8 and TRBJ2-1, with TRBD2 matching 14 bases. The CDR3 runs to 16 residues. V was pared by 4 bases and J by 10 bases, with 10 bases of the junction left unmatched. Germline CDR1 SGHTS, CDR2 YDEGEE. CDR3 in amino acids: CASSRSTSGRASEQFF. As DNA, the CDR3 is TGTGCCAGCAGCCGATCGACTAGCGGGAGGGCCAGCGAGCAGTTCTTC.